The 28 T cell receptor beta chains below all came from one sample that was sequenced in a study of response to subunit inactivated influenza vaccine. MiXCR was run by TCRdb on the RT-PCR reads, yielding one entry per CDR3 protein. The sample consists of just over 300,000 distinct CDR3 sequences, 20% to 25% of them appearing once. The sample consisted of PBMCs from blood, taken approximately 20 months after vaccination. These receptors were taken from a man aged 45 to 75 who received an inactivated influenza vaccine.

This clonotype was seen a few times. The chain links TRBV19 to TRBJ1-1; D gene unclear. V lost 3 bases, J lost 2 bases, and 7 bases lay in between. This CDR3 is 13 amino acids long. In germline, CDR1 is LNHDA, CDR2 SQIVND (reference sequence). The CDR3 bases are TGTGCCAGTAGTATGGGGAGCAACACTGAAGCTTTCTTT. The encoded protein is CASSMGSNTEAFF.

The sample holds a few counts of this clonotype. The J gene is TRBJ1-2, the V gene TRBV20-1; D perhaps matches TRBD1 (5 bases). Trimming left V 3 bases short and J 4 bases short, with 9 bases between. The CDR3 loop spans 12 amino acids. CDR1 is DFQATT, CDR2 SNEGSKA, per germline (reference sequence). The CDR3 DNA is TGCAGTGCTAGCACCGGGGGCTATGGCTACACCTTC. This codes for CSASTGGYGYTF.

This clonotype came up a few times. This sequence joins TRBV20-1 and TRBJ2-2; D is ambiguous. This CDR3 region has 15 residues. V was clipped by 3 bases and J by 5 bases, with 16 bases between them. Germline CDR1 DFQATT, CDR2 SNEGSKA (reference sequence). As DNA, the CDR3 is TGCAGTGCTAGCCCCCTTGTGAGTTCGACCGGGGAGCTGTTTTTT. Amino acid sequence: CSASPLVSSTGELFF.

The CDR3 spells CASSRDTRSYEQYF. The CDR3 nucleotides read TGTGCCAGCAGTCGGGACACGCGGTCCTACGAGCAGTACTTC. The rearrangement joins TRBV6-1 to TRBJ2-7, with D perhaps TRBD1 (6 bases). The V and J ends lost 5 bases and 1 base respectively, with 12 bases between them. Germline V gene data show CDR1 as MNHNS and CDR2 as SASEGT. The CDR3 length is 14 residues.

The chain uses TRBV5-1 and TRBJ1-5, with D unclear. The CDR3 length is 14 residues. Looked up from germline, CDR1 is SGHRS and CDR2 is YFSETQ. The V end lost 3 bases, the J end lost 2 bases, and 9 bases lay between the germline ends. In DNA form, the CDR3 reads TGCGCCAGCAGCTCCGGGGAGGGCAATCAGCCCCAGCATTTT. This translates into CASSSGEGNQPQHF.

The chain combines TRBV15 with TRBJ2-1, with 7 bases aligning to TRBD1. CDR3 length: 18 amino acids. From germline, CDR1 is LNHNV and CDR2 YYDKDF (reference sequence). The V gene end was trimmed by 0 bases and the J gene end by 0 bases; junction bases not matched to a gene: 8. CDR3 nucleotides: TGTGCCACCAGCAGAGACCGCGGACAGGCTAGCTCCTACAATGAGCAGTTCTTC. Translation: CATSRDRGQASSYNEQFF.

This clonotype has more than one count but fewer than ten. The chain combines TRBV5-5 with TRBJ1-2, with 11 bases matching TRBD1. Looked up from germline, CDR1 is SGHKS and CDR2 is YYEKEE (reference sequence). Trimming took 4 bases from V and 2 from J; bases not matched to a gene: 4. This CDR3 spans 15 amino acids. Here the CDR3 DNA reads TGTGCCAGCAGCACCGGACAGGGGGCCAACTATGGCTACACCTTC. Residues: CASSTGQGANYGYTF.

The V gene is TRBV11-3, the J gene TRBJ2-1; D not resolved. Germline lookup yields CDR1 SGHNT and CDR2 YENEEA. The CDR3 runs 15 residues. V was trimmed by 0 bases and J by 6 bases, leaving 12 bases between them. CDR3: CASSLESGTGNEQFF. The CDR3 DNA reads TGTGCCAGCAGCTTAGAATCGGGTACGGGCAATGAGCAGTTCTTC.

The chain links TRBV29-1 to TRBJ1-4; 7 positions match TRBD1. Germline CDR1 reads SQVTM; CDR2 reads ANQGSEA. V lost 0 bases and J lost 10; bases outside the gene matches: 11. The CDR3 consists of 15 residues. CDR3 sequence reads: CSVEDSDREGGKLFF. The CDR3 nucleotides read TGCAGCGTTGAAGATTCCGACAGGGAGGGAGGAAAACTGTTTTTT.

This chain links TRBV28 with TRBJ2-5; possibly TRBD2 for D (6 bases). V shed 2 bases and J shed 5 bases, with 15 bases lying between them. The CDR3 loop spans 15 amino acids. Germline CDR1 reads MDHEN; CDR2 reads SYDVKM. The CDR3 DNA follows: TGTGCCAGCAGTTTAGAGCGGGTTCCTCAGGAGACCCAGTACTTC. Residues: CASSLERVPQETQYF.

V and J are TRBV4-2 and TRBJ1-5; D might be TRBD1 (6 bases). Trimming left V 5 bases short and J 1 base short, with 15 bases between. Germline-derived CDR1 and CDR2 are LGHNA and YNFKEQ. The CDR3 totals 16 residues. This CDR3 reads CASSERGGRSNQPQHF. In DNA form, the CDR3 reads TGTGCCAGCAGCGAAAGGGGGGGGCGAAGCAATCAGCCCCAGCATTTT.

This clonotype turned up a few times. The chain uses TRBV5-1 and TRBJ1-4; possible D gene TRBD1, 5 bases. Trimming shortened V by 4 bases and J by 4 bases, and 11 bases separated the two germline ends. The CDR3 has 14 amino acids. Germline assignment: CDR1 SGHRS and CDR2 YFSETQ. CDR3 amino acids: CASSREGINEKLFF. DNA of the CDR3: TGCGCCAGCAGCCGTGAGGGGATTAATGAAAAACTGTTTTTT.

The chain recombines TRBV6-5 with TRBJ2-7, with TRBD1 as a possible D gene (6 bases). V lost 2 bases and J 5 bases, leaving 13 bases between the germline ends. CDR3 length: 14 residues. Germline CDR1 reads MNHEY; CDR2 reads SVGAGI. The DNA for the CDR3 is TGTGCCAGCAGTTACGGCCAGGGGTACCACGAGCAGTACTTC. It is translated as CASSYGQGYHEQYF.

The chain combines TRBV20-1 with TRBJ2-5; D remains unclear. Germline-derived CDR1 and CDR2 are DFQATT and SNEGSKA (reference sequence). Deletions cut 6 bases from V and 2 bases from J, with 13 bases between. The CDR3 runs to 13 residues. In nucleotides, the CDR3 is TGCAGTGCACTCACAGTTACTCAAGAGACCCAGTACTTC. Translated, it gives CSALTVTQETQYF.

This clonotype was seen more than once but under ten times. The V call is TRBV5-1, the J call TRBJ1-2; tentatively, D is TRBD1 (6 bases). The V and J ends lost 0 bases and 4 bases respectively, with 10 bases between them. Germline V gene sequence: CDR1 SGHRS, CDR2 YFSETQ. The CDR3 has 14 residues. This CDR3 is CASSLARGPYGYTF. In DNA, the CDR3 is TGCGCCAGCAGCTTGGCCCGGGGGCCCTATGGCTACACCTTC. The variable domain in full, with the rest retrieved from reference TRBV5-1 and TRBJ1-2, is KAGVTQTPRYLIKTRGQQVTLSCSPISGHRSVSWYQQTPGQGLQFLFEYFSETQRNKGNFPGRFSGRQFSNSRSEMNVSTLELGDSALYLCASSLARGPYGYTFGSGTRLTVV.

This clonotype is hyperexpanded. The chain uses TRBV29-1 and TRBJ2-1; D might be TRBD2 (5 bases). The germline V gene encodes CDR1 SQVTM and CDR2 ANQGSEA. Between the trimmed V and J ends, which lost 3 bases and 8 bases, there was a span of 14 bases. The CDR3 totals 13 residues. Written as DNA, the CDR3 is TGCAGCGTTGAGCGGGCCCCTTGGGATGAGCAGTTCTTC. It yields the protein CSVERAPWDEQFF.

This chain uses TRBV5-6 with TRBJ1-1, with D perhaps matching TRBD1 (6 bases). The ends were cut back, 4 bases at V and 7 bases at J, with 11 bases in the middle. Germline assignment: CDR1 SGHDT and CDR2 YYEEEE. This CDR3 is built from 12 residues. CDR3: CASSLGQYEAFF. Here the CDR3 DNA reads TGTGCCAGCAGCCTTGGACAGTATGAAGCTTTCTTT.

The rearrangement joins TRBV7-2 to TRBJ2-1; 13 bases are shared with TRBD2. CDR3 size: 15 residues. The J segment lost 4 bases and the V segment lost 5 bases, leaving 2 bases of the junction unmatched. From germline, CDR1 is SGHTA and CDR2 FQGNSA. DNA of the CDR3: TGTGCCAGCAGCACGACTAGCGGGAGGTACAATGAGCAGTTCTTC. It is translated as CASSTTSGRYNEQFF. Full variable domain (missing parts from reference TRBV7-2 and TRBJ2-1): GAGVSQSPSNKVTEKGKDVELRCDPISGHTALYWYRQSLGQGLEFLIYFQGNSAPDKSGLPSDRFSAERTGGSVSTLTIQRTQQEDSAVYLCASSTTSGRYNEQFFGPGTRLTVL.

Many counts were recorded for this clonotype. The genes are TRBV5-1 and TRBJ1-1, with a tentative D call TRBD1 (6 bases). Germline CDR1 reads SGHRS; CDR2 reads YFSETQ. The CDR3 consists of 14 residues. The V end was cut by 3 bases, the J end by 1 base, with 10 bases between. The CDR3 protein is CASSWRDTNTEAFF. CDR3 bases: TGCGCCAGCAGCTGGAGGGACACGAACACTGAAGCTTTCTTT.

This clonotype has more than one count but fewer than ten. The J gene is TRBJ2-7, the V gene TRBV6-2 or TRBV6-3; D uncertain. Germline loops: CDR1 MNHEY, CDR2 SVGEGT. The CDR3 is made up of 12 amino acids. With 6 bases removed from V and 3 bases from J, the gap between germline ends came to 9 bases. The CDR3 region has the DNA TGTGCCAGCAGCCCCCCAGGCTACGAGCAGTACTTC. This gives the protein CASSPPGYEQYF.

There are a few counts of this clonotype. This chain uses TRBV5-1 with TRBJ1-1; D unresolved. Looked up from germline, CDR1 is SGHRS and CDR2 is YFSETQ. CDR3 length: 14 amino acids. V dropped 7 bases and J dropped 1 base, with 14 bases sitting between them. The CDR3 DNA reads as TGCGCCAGCTTAGGCGGGTTGGGGAACACTGAAGCTTTCTTT. Translated: CASLGGLGNTEAFF. Together with reference TRBV5-1 and TRBJ1-1, the CDR3 gives the full variable domain: KAGVTQTPRYLIKTRGQQVTLSCSPISGHRSVSWYQQTPGQGLQFLFEYFSETQRNKGNFPGRFSGRQFSNSRSEMNVSTLELGDSALYLCASLGGLGNTEAFFGQGTRLTVV.

This clonotype showed up just a few times. This chain connects TRBV29-1 to TRBJ2-7; D is unresolved. Trimming pared 2 bases from V and 6 bases from J, leaving 14 bases between. Germline V gene lookup returns CDR1 SQVTM and CDR2 ANQGSEA. The CDR3 totals 13 residues. CDR3 protein: CSVEYLLTGEQYF. The CDR3, as DNA: TGCAGCGTTGAATACCTTCTAACGGGCGAGCAGTACTTC.

This clonotype came up a few times. The chain carries TRBV2 and TRBJ2-2; 9 bases are shared with TRBD1. CDR1 SNHLY and CDR2 FYNNEI come from the germline V gene. V dropped 5 bases and J dropped 3; count of bases not matched to a gene: 1. CDR3 size: 14 residues. CDR3 DNA sequence: TGTGCCAGCAGTAGACAGGGGGACACCGGGGAGCTGTTTTTT. Residues: CASSRQGDTGELFF.

V gene TRBV28 combines with J gene TRBJ2-1; 12 bases line up with TRBD2. Germline V gives CDR1 MDHEN, CDR2 SYDVKM. J gave up 7 bases and V 2 bases, and 9 bases lay outside the gene matches. The CDR3 runs to 17 residues. CDR3 amino acids: CASSLGLAGILGNEQFF. As DNA, the CDR3 is TGTGCCAGCAGTTTAGGACTAGCGGGGATCCTAGGGAATGAGCAGTTCTTC.

The V gene is TRBV5-6, the J gene TRBJ1-5; D call uncertain. The V gene lost 1 base and the J gene lost 0 bases, with 5 bases spanning the gap. Germline CDR1 SGHDT, CDR2 YYEEEE. The length of the CDR3 is 14 residues. This CDR3 reads CASSLRFSNQPQHF. DNA of the CDR3: TGTGCCAGCAGCTTGAGGTTTAGCAATCAGCCCCAGCATTTT.

This clonotype was seen at least ten times. The DNA for the CDR3 is TGTGCCAGCAGTCCTGGACTCATACCTGGGGACTATGGCTACACCTTC. Translated, it gives CASSPGLIPGDYGYTF. V usage is TRBV12-3 or TRBV12-4 and J usage is TRBJ1-2; D remains ambiguous. Trimming left V 5 bases short and J 3 bases short, with 19 bases between. This CDR3 region has 16 residues.

The chain couples TRBV20-1 to TRBJ1-5; possibly TRBD1 for D (5 bases). Per the germline V gene, CDR1 is DFQATT and CDR2 is SNEGSKA (reference sequence). Between the trimmed V and J ends, which lost 4 bases and 3 bases, there was a span of 10 bases. The length of the CDR3 is 13 residues. Here the CDR3 DNA reads TGCAGTGCTACCCGACAGCCCAATCAGCCCCAGCATTTT. As protein: CSATRQPNQPQHF.

The V gene is TRBV7-2, the J gene TRBJ1-1; D gene ambiguous. Trimming took off 2 bases at V and 4 bases at J, with 8 bases between the two ends. Germline assignment: CDR1 SGHTA and CDR2 FQGNSA. CDR3 size: 13 residues. The chain's CDR3 is CASSLSPGTEAFF. CDR3 sequence (DNA): TGTGCCAGCAGCTTAAGCCCGGGCACTGAAGCTTTCTTT.